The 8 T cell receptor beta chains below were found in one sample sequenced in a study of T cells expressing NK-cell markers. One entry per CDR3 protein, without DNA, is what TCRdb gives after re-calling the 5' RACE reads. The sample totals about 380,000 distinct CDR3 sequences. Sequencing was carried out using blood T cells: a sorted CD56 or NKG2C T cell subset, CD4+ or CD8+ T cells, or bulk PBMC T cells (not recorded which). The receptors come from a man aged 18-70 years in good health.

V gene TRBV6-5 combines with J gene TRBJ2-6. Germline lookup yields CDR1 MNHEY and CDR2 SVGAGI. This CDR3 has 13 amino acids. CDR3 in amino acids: CASSYKGANVLTF.

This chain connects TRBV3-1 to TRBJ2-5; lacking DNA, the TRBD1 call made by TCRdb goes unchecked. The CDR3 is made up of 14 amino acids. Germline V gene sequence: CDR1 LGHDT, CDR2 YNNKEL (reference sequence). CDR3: CASSQPEAGLAQYF.

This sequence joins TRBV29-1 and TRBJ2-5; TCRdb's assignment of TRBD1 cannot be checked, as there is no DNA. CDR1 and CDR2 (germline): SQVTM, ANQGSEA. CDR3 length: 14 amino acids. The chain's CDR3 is CSVGRDRGRETQYF.

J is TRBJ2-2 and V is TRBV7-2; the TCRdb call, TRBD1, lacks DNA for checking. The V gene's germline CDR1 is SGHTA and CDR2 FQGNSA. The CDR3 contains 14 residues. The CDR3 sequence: CASRWSGGSGELFF.

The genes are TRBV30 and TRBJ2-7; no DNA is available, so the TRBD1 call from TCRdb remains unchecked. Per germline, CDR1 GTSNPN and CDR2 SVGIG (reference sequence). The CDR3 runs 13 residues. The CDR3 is CAWSKGQSLEQYF.

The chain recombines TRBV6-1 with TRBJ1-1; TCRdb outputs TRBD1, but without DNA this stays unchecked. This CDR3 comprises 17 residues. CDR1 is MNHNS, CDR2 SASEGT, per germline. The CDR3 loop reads CASSDAHSGGLNTEAFF.

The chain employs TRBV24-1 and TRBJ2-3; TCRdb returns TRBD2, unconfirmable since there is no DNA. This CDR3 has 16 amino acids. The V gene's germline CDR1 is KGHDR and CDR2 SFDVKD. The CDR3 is CATQPGPGLSTDTQYF.

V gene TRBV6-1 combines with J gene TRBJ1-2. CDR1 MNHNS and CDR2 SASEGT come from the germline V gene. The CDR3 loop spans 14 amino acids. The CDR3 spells CASSQRKTNYGYTF.